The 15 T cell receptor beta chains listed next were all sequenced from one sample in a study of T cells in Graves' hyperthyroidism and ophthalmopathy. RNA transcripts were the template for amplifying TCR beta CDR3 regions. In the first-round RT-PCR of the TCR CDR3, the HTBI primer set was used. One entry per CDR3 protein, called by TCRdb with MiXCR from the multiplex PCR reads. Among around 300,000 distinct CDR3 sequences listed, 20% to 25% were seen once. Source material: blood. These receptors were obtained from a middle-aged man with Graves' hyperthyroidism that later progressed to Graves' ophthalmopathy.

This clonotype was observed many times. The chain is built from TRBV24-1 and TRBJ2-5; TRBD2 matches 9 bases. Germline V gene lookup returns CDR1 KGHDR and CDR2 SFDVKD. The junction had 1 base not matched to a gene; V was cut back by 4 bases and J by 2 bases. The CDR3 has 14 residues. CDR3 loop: CATSEAGGQETQYF. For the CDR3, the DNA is TGTGCCACCAGTGAGGCGGGAGGGCAAGAGACCCAGTACTTC.

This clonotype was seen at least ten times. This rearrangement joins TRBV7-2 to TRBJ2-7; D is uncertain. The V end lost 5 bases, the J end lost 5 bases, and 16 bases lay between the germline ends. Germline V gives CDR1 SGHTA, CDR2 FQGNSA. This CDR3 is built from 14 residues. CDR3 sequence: CASSPLPGVNEQYF. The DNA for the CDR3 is TGTGCCAGCAGCCCTCTCCCCGGTGTGAACGAGCAGTACTTC.

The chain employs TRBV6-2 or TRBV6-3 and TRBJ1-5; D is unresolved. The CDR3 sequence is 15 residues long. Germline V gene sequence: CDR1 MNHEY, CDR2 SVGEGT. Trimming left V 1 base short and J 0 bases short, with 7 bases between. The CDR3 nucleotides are TGTGCCAGCAGTTACTTTGGGAATAGCAATCAGCCCCAGCATTTT. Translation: CASSYFGNSNQPQHF.

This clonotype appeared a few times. In DNA form, the CDR3 reads TGTGCCAGCAGCACAGGGAGTTTGGAGACCCAGTACTTC. Its translation is CASSTGSLETQYF. This chain uses TRBV6-1 with TRBJ2-5, with D possibly matching TRBD1 (6 bases). Germline V gene sequence: CDR1 MNHNS, CDR2 SASEGT. V was pared by 6 bases and J by 5 bases, with 13 bases between. This CDR3 has 13 residues.

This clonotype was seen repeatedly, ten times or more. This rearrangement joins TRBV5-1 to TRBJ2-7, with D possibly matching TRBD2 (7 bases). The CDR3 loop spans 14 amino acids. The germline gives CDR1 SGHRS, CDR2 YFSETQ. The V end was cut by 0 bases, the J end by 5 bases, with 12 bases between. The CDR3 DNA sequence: TGCGCCAGCAGCTTGGTAACAGGGAGGGACGAGCAGTACTTC. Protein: CASSLVTGRDEQYF.

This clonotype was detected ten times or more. The CDR3 sequence: CASSLSVAGANVLTF. Written as DNA, the CDR3 is TGCGCCAGCAGCTTGTCCGTGGCTGGGGCCAACGTCCTGACTTTC. The chain has TRBV5-1 and TRBJ2-6, with D hard to call. Looked up from germline, CDR1 is SGHRS and CDR2 is YFSETQ. Trimming cost V 1 base and J 2 bases, with 7 bases left between them. The CDR3 extends over 15 amino acids.

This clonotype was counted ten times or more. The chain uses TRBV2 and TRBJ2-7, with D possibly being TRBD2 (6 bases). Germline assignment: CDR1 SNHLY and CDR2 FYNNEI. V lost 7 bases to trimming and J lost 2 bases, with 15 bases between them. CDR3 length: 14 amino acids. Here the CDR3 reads CASKTGGATYEQYF. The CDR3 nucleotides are TGTGCCAGCAAAACCGGGGGAGCCACCTACGAGCAGTACTTC.

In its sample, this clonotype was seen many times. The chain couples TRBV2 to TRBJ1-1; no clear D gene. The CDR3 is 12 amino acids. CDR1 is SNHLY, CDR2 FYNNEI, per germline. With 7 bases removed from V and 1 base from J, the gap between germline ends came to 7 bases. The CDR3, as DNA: TGTGCCAGCAATAACAGGAACACTGAAGCTTTCTTT. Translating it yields CASNNRNTEAFF.

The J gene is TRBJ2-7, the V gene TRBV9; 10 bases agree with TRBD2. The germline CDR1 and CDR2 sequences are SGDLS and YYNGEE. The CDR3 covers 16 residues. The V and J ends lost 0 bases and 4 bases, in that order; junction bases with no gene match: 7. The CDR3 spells CASSVGGSGRAYEQYF. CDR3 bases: TGTGCCAGCAGCGTAGGGGGCAGCGGGAGGGCTTACGAGCAGTACTTC.

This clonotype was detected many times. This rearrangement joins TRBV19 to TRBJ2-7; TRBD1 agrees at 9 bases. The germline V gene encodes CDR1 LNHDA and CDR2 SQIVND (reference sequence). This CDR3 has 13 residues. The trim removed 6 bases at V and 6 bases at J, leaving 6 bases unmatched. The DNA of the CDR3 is TGTGCCAGTAGGTCCGGGACAGGGTCCGAGCAGTACTTC. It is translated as CASRSGTGSEQYF.

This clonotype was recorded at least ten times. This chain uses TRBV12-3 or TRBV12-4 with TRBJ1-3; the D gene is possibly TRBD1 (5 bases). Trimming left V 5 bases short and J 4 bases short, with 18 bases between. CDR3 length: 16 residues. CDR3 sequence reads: CASSLRDRTRGNTIYF. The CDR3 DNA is TGTGCCAGCAGTCTCAGGGATCGGACCAGAGGAAACACCATATATTTT.

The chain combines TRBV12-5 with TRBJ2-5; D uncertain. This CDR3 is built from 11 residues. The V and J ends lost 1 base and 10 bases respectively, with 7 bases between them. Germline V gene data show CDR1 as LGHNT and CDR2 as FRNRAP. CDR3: CASGLGGIQYF. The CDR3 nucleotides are TGTGCTAGTGGTTTGGGCGGAATCCAGTACTTC.

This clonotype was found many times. The CDR3: CASSPPDRNLYEQYF. DNA of the CDR3: TGTGCCAGCAGCCCCCCGGACAGGAATCTCTACGAGCAGTACTTC. The chain couples TRBV6-5 to TRBJ2-7; 7 bases map to TRBD1. Germline V gene lookup returns CDR1 MNHEY and CDR2 SVGAGI. The CDR3 has 15 amino acids. V lost 6 bases, J lost 3 bases, and 11 bases stayed unmatched.

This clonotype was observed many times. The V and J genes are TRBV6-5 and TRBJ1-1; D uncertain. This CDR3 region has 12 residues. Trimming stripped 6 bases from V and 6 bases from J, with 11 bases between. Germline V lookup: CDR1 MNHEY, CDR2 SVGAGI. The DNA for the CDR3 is TGTGCCAGCAGCACGTACAAGGCTGAAGCTTTCTTT. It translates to CASSTYKAEAFF.

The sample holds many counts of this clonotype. The CDR3 loop reads CASSRGAKAKNIQYF. The DNA of the CDR3 is TGTGCCAGCAGTAGGGGGGCAAAGGCAAAAAACATTCAGTACTTC. The chain couples TRBV6-1 to TRBJ2-4, with D perhaps TRBD1 or TRBD2 (6 bases each). Germline values: CDR1 MNHNS, CDR2 SASEGT. The CDR3 totals 15 residues. Trimming shortened V by 5 bases and J by 4 bases, and 15 bases separated the two germline ends.